This record looks at one T cell receptor (beta chain) sequence and its context. This entry is derived from a study of CD8 T cells in Susac syndrome. TEMRA cells were FACS-enriched, while CD8+ and CD4+ T cells were negatively isolated. The RNA, about 0.45 to 1 ug, was put through reverse transcription using random hexamers. TCRdb reprocessed the immunoSEQ multiplex PCR reads with MiXCR, giving one entry per CDR3 protein. The table lists about 210,000 distinct CDR3 sequences, approximately 94% of them singletons. The receptor's source is a human donor with Susac syndrome. The specimen sequenced was CD4+ T cells from PBMCs.

The DNA for the CDR3 is TGTGCCACCGGGACAGGGGATTCACCCCTCCACTTT. It is translated as CATGTGDSPLHF. This chain connects TRBV28 to TRBJ1-6, with 10 bases lining up with TRBD1. Germline lookup yields CDR1 MDHEN and CDR2 SYDVKM. J lost 8 bases, V lost 10 bases, and 2 bases had no gene match. The CDR3 loop spans 12 amino acids.